The 10 T cell receptor beta chains below come from one sample, sequenced in a study of T cells in Graves' hyperthyroidism and ophthalmopathy. RNA transcripts served as the template for amplifying TCR beta CDR3 regions. Initially, a first-round RT-PCR of the TCR CDR3 employed the HTBI primer set. TCRdb re-derived calls from the multiplex PCR reads in MiXCR, one entry per CDR3 protein. Among some 740,000 distinct CDR3 sequences listed, less than 15% were seen once. The sequencing input was blood. The receptors come from a woman aged 18-29 years with Graves' hyperthyroidism.

In its sample, this clonotype was seen many times. This chain links TRBV20-1 with TRBJ2-7, with D uncertain. The CDR3 contains 14 residues. Germline loops: CDR1 DFQATT, CDR2 SNEGSKA (reference sequence). The V and J ends lost 6 bases and 2 bases respectively, with 17 bases between them. The CDR3 sequence: CSASSHDNTYEQYF. The CDR3 coding sequence is TGCAGTGCCTCCTCGCACGACAATACCTACGAGCAGTACTTC.

This clonotype came up many times. The chain carries TRBV2 and TRBJ1-1; 9 bases are a match to TRBD1. CDR1 is SNHLY and CDR2 is FYNNEI in the germline V gene. Trimming at V came to 3 bases and at J to 4 bases, leaving 3 bases not matched to a gene. This CDR3 spans 14 amino acids. The CDR3 region is CASSDRQGGTEAFF. The CDR3 DNA sequence: TGTGCCAGCAGTGACAGACAGGGGGGCACTGAAGCTTTCTTT.

This clonotype showed up just a few times. This rearrangement joins TRBV2 to TRBJ2-3; D is possibly TRBD1 (6 bases). The CDR3 covers 14 residues. V was shortened by 3 bases and J by 2 bases, with 9 bases between the two germline ends. Germline loops: CDR1 SNHLY, CDR2 FYNNEI. This chain's CDR3 is CASSDQGNTDTQYF. The CDR3 nucleotides read TGTGCCAGCAGTGATCAGGGGAACACAGATACGCAGTATTTT.

This clonotype was found many times. The J gene is TRBJ2-1, the V gene TRBV11-1, with 8 bases that match TRBD2. With V trimmed by 6 bases and J by 4 bases, 5 bases remained unmatched. CDR1 and CDR2 from the germline V gene are SGHAT and FQDESV (reference sequence). This CDR3 contains 14 residues. CDR3: CASRVSGKYNEQFF. The CDR3 DNA follows: TGTGCCAGCAGAGTTAGCGGGAAGTACAATGAGCAGTTCTTC.

V gene TRBV4-3 combines with J gene TRBJ1-3; D gene ambiguous. The CDR3 consists of 16 residues. Germline V lookup: CDR1 LGHNA, CDR2 YSLEER. Trimming stripped 0 bases from V and 0 bases from J, with 9 bases between. CDR3 in DNA: TGCGCCAGCAGCCAAGATAGAACAGTCTCTGGAAACACCATATATTTT. Protein sequence: CASSQDRTVSGNTIYF.

This clonotype appeared many times. The rearrangement joins TRBV4-1 to TRBJ2-7, with D unresolved. Looked up from germline, CDR1 is MGHRA and CDR2 is YSYEKL. This CDR3 spans 14 amino acids. The V and J ends lost 1 base and 3 bases respectively, with 10 bases between them. The CDR3: CASSQARQSYEQYF. The CDR3 DNA reads as TGCGCCAGCAGCCAAGCCCGTCAGAGCTACGAGCAGTACTTC.

This clonotype was picked up a small number of times. The chain is built from TRBV10-1 and TRBJ1-1; no clear D. V lost 0 bases and J 7 bases, leaving 12 bases between the germline ends. Germline V lookup: CDR1 WNHNN, CDR2 SYGVQD (reference sequence). The CDR3 has 14 amino acids. The CDR3 DNA reads TGCGCCAGCAGTGAGTCGCCAGGCCGGCTTGAAGCTTTCTTT. Translated, it gives CASSESPGRLEAFF.

This clonotype was picked up many times. This chain uses TRBV6-1 with TRBJ2-7; no firm D call. Germline V CDR1 and CDR2: MNHNS, SASEGT. The V gene lost 7 bases and the J gene lost 7 bases, with 20 bases spanning the gap. This CDR3 spans 14 amino acids. CDR3 amino acids: CASIQTANVGEQYF. CDR3 sequence (DNA): TGTGCCAGCATACAGACGGCGAATGTGGGGGAGCAGTACTTC.

This clonotype was counted between two and nine times. Germline is not matched at one junction end, which may reflect a read error. The rearrangement uses TRBV3-1 and TRBJ1-4; D perhaps matches TRBD1 (6 bases). Germline loops: CDR1 LGHDT, CDR2 YNNKEL (reference sequence). CDR3 length: 16 residues. CDR3 residues: CASSQAGGQANEKPFF. The DNA for the CDR3 is TGTGCCAGCAGCCAGGCGGGGGGGCAGGCTAATGAAAAACCGTTTTTT. Complete variable domain (other parts from reference TRBV3-1 and TRBJ1-4): DTAVSQTPKYLVTQMGNDKSIKCEQNLGHDTMYWYKQDSKKFLKIMFSYNNKELIINETVPNRFSPKSPDKAHLNLHINSLELGDSAVYFCASSQAGGQANEKPFFGSGTQLSVL.

This clonotype came up many times. V usage is TRBV10-3 and J usage is TRBJ1-1; D ambiguous. The V end lost 4 bases, the J end lost 7 bases, and 10 bases lay between the germline ends. The CDR3 contains 12 residues. Looked up from germline, CDR1 is ENHRY and CDR2 is SYGVKD. CDR3 bases: TGTGCCATCAGTGCCGACACCAGTGAAGCTTTCTTT. Amino acids: CAISADTSEAFF.